The clone carrying this T cell receptor (beta chain) was seen a handful of times. The sample comes from a study of blood T cells in healthy people across ages. The CDR3 runs 13 residues. Germline loops: CDR1 MDHEN, CDR2 SYDVKM. V was trimmed by 8 bases and J by 2 bases, leaving 13 bases between them. Then a second PCR, running about 7 to 11 cycles, was carried out with a sample-barcoded 5' primer and a J-beta primer mix. TCRdb used MiXCR to reprocess the 5' RACE reads, holding one entry per CDR3 protein. The data contain hundreds of thousands of distinct CDR3 sequences, under 50% of them seen just once; the ten biggest clones take up around 15%.

The V and J genes are TRBV28 and TRBJ2-7; D assignment may be TRBD1 or TRBD2 (5 bases each). Sequenced sample: blood. The TCR comes from a young man in good health. The CDR3 spells CASGTGVTYEQYF. The CDR3 DNA follows: TGTGCCAGCGGGACCGGGGTTACCTACGAGCAGTACTTC.